Each of the 22 T cell receptor beta chains below was sequenced from the same sample in a study of T cell responses to AZD1222 COVID-19 vaccine. Produced via immunoSEQ multiplex PCR; TCRdb's table is partial and in-frame only. Of some 130,000 clones in the sample, 93% are singletons; the top ten hold less than 6.5%. The sequencing here drew on peripheral blood, taken on day 0 of AZD1222 vaccination. These TCRs come from an adult in good health.

This clone occurred a few times. The V and J genes are TRBV7-9 and TRBJ2-7; D is uncertain. Between the trimmed V and J ends, which lost 1 base and 2 bases, there was a span of 3 bases. This CDR3 region has 12 residues. Looked up from germline, CDR1 is SEHNR and CDR2 is FQNEAQ (reference sequence). The CDR3 nucleotides are TGTGCCAGCAGCTTAGATCCCTACGAGCAGTACTTC. Its protein is CASSLDPYEQYF.

The chain employs TRBV7-2 and TRBJ2-7, with 9 bases lining up with TRBD2. This CDR3 comprises 15 residues. Trimming at V came to 0 bases and at J to 7 bases, leaving 7 bases not matched to a gene. The V gene's germline CDR1 is SGHTA and CDR2 FQGNSA. Here the CDR3 reads CASSLASGRPGEQYF. CDR3 sequence (DNA): TGTGCCAGCAGCTTAGCCAGCGGGAGGCCCGGAGAGCAGTACTTC.

This chain uses TRBV4-1 with TRBJ2-7; D gene uncertain. V lost 0 bases and J 2 bases, leaving 8 bases between the germline ends. Per germline, CDR1 MGHRA and CDR2 YSYEKL. The CDR3 runs 14 residues. The CDR3 nucleotides are TGCGCCAGCAGCCAAGAACTCCCTACCTACGAGCAGTACTTC. Amino acids: CASSQELPTYEQYF.

The chain combines TRBV6-5 with TRBJ1-1; D is unresolved. With 4 bases removed from V and 7 bases from J, the gap between germline ends came to 10 bases. Germline values: CDR1 MNHEY, CDR2 SVGAGI. This CDR3 has 12 residues. The CDR3 sequence is CASSSASVEAFF. In nucleotides, the CDR3 is TGTGCCAGCAGTTCCGCGTCGGTTGAAGCTTTCTTT.

The table lists this clone with a count of one. The chain links TRBV27 to TRBJ1-2, with D possibly TRBD1 on 5 matching bases. Germline lookup yields CDR1 MNHEY and CDR2 SMNVEV (reference sequence). Between the trimmed V and J ends, which lost 2 bases and 7 bases, there was a span of 11 bases. The CDR3 sequence is 13 residues long. For the CDR3, the DNA is TGTGCCAGCAGTTTAAGTCAGGGTAGTGGCTACACCTTC. It yields the protein CASSLSQGSGYTF.

V is TRBV7-9 and J is TRBJ1-1, with 7 bases matching TRBD1. The V gene's germline CDR1 is SEHNR and CDR2 FQNEAQ (reference sequence). This CDR3 comprises 15 residues. V was clipped by 4 bases and J by 4 bases; unmatched bases: 9. In DNA, the CDR3 is TGTGCCAGCAGCTCCAGGGGGAAATCGGGCACTGAAGCTTTCTTT. This encodes CASSSRGKSGTEAFF.

The rearrangement uses TRBV5-1 and TRBJ2-2; possibly TRBD2 for D (6 bases). The CDR3 covers 20 residues. V lost 0 bases, J lost 5 bases, and 26 bases lay in between. The V gene's germline CDR1 is SGHRS and CDR2 YFSETQ. In nucleotides, the CDR3 is TGCGCCAGCAGCTTGGCGCATCGTATATCTAGCGCCCGAGGGACCGGGGAGCTGTTTTTT. Translated, it gives CASSLAHRISSARGTGELFF. Looking up the rest from reference TRBV5-1 and TRBJ2-2 gives the full variable domain: KAGVTQTPRYLIKTRGQQVTLSCSPISGHRSVSWYQQTPGQGLQFLFEYFSETQRNKGNFPGRFSGRQFSNSRSEMNVSTLELGDSALYLCASSLAHRISSARGTGELFFGEGSRLTVL.

The V and J genes are TRBV23-1 and TRBJ2-5; D assignment may be TRBD1 or TRBD2 (6 bases each). TRBV23-1 falls under the ORF class, with uncertain function. The CDR3 runs to 16 residues. V lost 0 bases, J lost 2 bases, and 13 bases lay in between. CDR3 bases: TGCGCCAGCAGTCAATCGTGGAGGGGGACTCAAGAGACCCAGTACTTC. Translating it yields CASSQSWRGTQETQYF.

The V and J genes are TRBV19 and TRBJ2-4; either TRBD1 or TRBD2 may supply D (5 bases each). With 2 bases removed from V and 9 bases from J, the gap between germline ends came to 8 bases. The CDR3 contains 12 residues. Per germline, CDR1 LNHDA and CDR2 SQIVND (reference sequence). The CDR3 protein is CASSIRGVIQYF. The CDR3 DNA reads TGTGCCAGTAGTATACGAGGGGTCATTCAGTACTTC.

V is TRBV3-1 (or the pseudogene TRBV3-2) and J is TRBJ2-3, with 7 bases matching TRBD2. The CDR3 runs to 16 residues. V shed 0 bases and J 6 bases; nucleotides not matched to a gene: 9. Per the germline V gene, CDR1 is LGHDT and CDR2 is YNNKEL (reference sequence). The CDR3 nucleotides read TGTGCCAGCAGCCAAGATTCTGGACTAGAGCCTGATACGCAGTATTTT. It encodes CASSQDSGLEPDTQYF.

The V call is TRBV7-9, the J call TRBJ2-1, with TRBD2 matching 7 bases. The germline V gene has CDR1 SEHNR and CDR2 FQNEAQ (reference sequence). CDR3 size: 17 residues. V lost 5 bases, J lost 0 bases, and 10 bases stayed unmatched. The CDR3: CASSLLSRTSSYNEQFF. The CDR3 DNA sequence: TGTGCCAGCAGCCTCCTGTCCAGGACTAGCTCCTACAATGAGCAGTTCTTC.

The V call is TRBV18, the J call TRBJ1-1, with D hard to call. Germline V gene data show CDR1 as KGHSH and CDR2 as LQKENI. This CDR3 comprises 14 residues. The germline V and J ends were trimmed by 6 bases and 1 base, with 12 bases remaining between them. CDR3 protein: CASSLSSRNTEAFF. For the CDR3, the DNA is TGTGCCAGCTCGCTCTCTTCAAGGAACACTGAAGCTTTCTTT.

The chain combines TRBV6-5 with TRBJ1-2, with TRBD1 matching over 7 bases. The CDR3 length is 14 residues. CDR1 and CDR2 (germline): MNHEY, SVGAGI. V trimming: 4 bases; J trimming: 4 bases; junction bases outside the gene matches: 6. The CDR3 nucleotides are TGTGCCAGCAGTTTACAGGGGAATATCTATGGCTACACCTTC. Its protein product is CASSLQGNIYGYTF.

The rearrangement links TRBV5-5 to TRBJ2-2; maybe TRBD1 (6 bases). CDR1 and CDR2 (germline): SGHKS, YYEKEE (reference sequence). This CDR3 region has 16 residues. Trimming shortened V by 2 bases and J by 4 bases, and 15 bases separated the two germline ends. For the CDR3, the DNA is TGTGCCAGCAGCTTTTATGGGGGCTTGGGCACCGGGGAGCTGTTTTTT. It translates to CASSFYGGLGTGELFF.

This rearrangement joins TRBV3-1 (or the pseudogene TRBV3-2) to TRBJ2-7, with 12 bases matching TRBD1. J gave up 0 bases and V 6 bases, and 3 bases lay outside the gene matches. The CDR3 is 15 amino acids. Germline V gene data show CDR1 as LGHDT and CDR2 as YNNKEL (reference sequence). CDR3 DNA: TGTGCCAGCAGTCCGGGACAGGGGGCCTCCTACGAGCAGTACTTC. Its translation is CASSPGQGASYEQYF.

This clone came up once. The chain recombines TRBV11-3 with TRBJ1-1, with D maybe TRBD1 (5 bases). Trimming removed 8 bases from V and 1 base from J, with 11 bases in between. The CDR3 runs to 13 residues. The germline V gene has CDR1 SGHNT and CDR2 YENEEA. The CDR3 is CASARGGNTEAFF. The CDR3 bases are TGTGCCAGCGCTCGGGGGGGGAACACTGAAGCTTTCTTT.

The V gene is TRBV3-1 (or the pseudogene TRBV3-2), the J gene TRBJ2-1, with 8 positions matching TRBD2. Germline assignment: CDR1 LGHDT and CDR2 YNNKEL (reference sequence). V gave up 1 base and J gave up 5 bases; unmatched junction bases: 4. The CDR3 loop spans 15 amino acids. This chain's CDR3 is CASSQGLAQDNEQFF. The CDR3 nucleotides read TGTGCCAGCAGCCAAGGACTAGCGCAGGACAATGAGCAGTTCTTC.

The rearrangement uses TRBV6-5 and TRBJ1-5; D is uncertain. The V and J ends lost 10 bases and 11 bases respectively, with 21 bases between them. Germline CDR1 MNHEY, CDR2 SVGAGI. This CDR3 spans 13 amino acids. The CDR3 nucleotides are TGTGCCATCAGCCGGGCCAGACAAGGGACCCAGCATTTT. Protein product: CAISRARQGTQHF.

In DNA form, the CDR3 reads TGTGCCAGCAGCCATAGTGGACAGGGGAATGAGCAGTTCTTC. This gives the protein CASSHSGQGNEQFF. This chain connects TRBV5-4 to TRBJ2-1; TRBD1 matches at 9 bases. The germline CDR1 and CDR2 sequences are SGHNT and YYREEE (reference sequence). The CDR3 has 14 residues. V lost 4 bases to trimming and J lost 7 bases; unmatched junction nucleotides: 6.

This clone was picked up a small number of times. CDR3 DNA sequence: TGTGCCAGCAGCCCCGAGGTACTTGGGTTTAAGCCCCAGCATTTT. Protein sequence: CASSPEVLGFKPQHF. This chain links TRBV7-2 with TRBJ1-5; no firm D call. The germline V gene has CDR1 SGHTA and CDR2 FQGNSA. The CDR3 covers 15 residues. V lost 5 bases and J 8 bases, leaving 19 bases between the germline ends.

The chain is built from TRBV12-3 or TRBV12-4 and TRBJ2-7; D not certain. Trimming took 5 bases from V and 6 from J, leaving 8 bases between them. This CDR3 contains 11 residues. CDR3 in amino acids: CASSKIGEQYF. The DNA for the CDR3 is TGTGCCAGCAGTAAAATAGGCGAGCAGTACTTC.

The chain is built from TRBV4-1 and TRBJ2-7, with TRBD2 matching 8 bases. V lost 4 bases and J lost 5; bases outside the gene matches: 13. CDR1 MGHRA and CDR2 YSYEKL come from the germline V gene. CDR3 size: 16 residues. The CDR3 region is CASSPTGVAGSDEQYF. CDR3 DNA sequence: TGCGCCAGCAGCCCCACGGGGGTAGCGGGGAGCGACGAGCAGTACTTC.